A single sample gave rise to the 9 T cell receptor beta chains below, sequenced in a study of shared clonotypes between healthy human individuals. Assay: immunoSEQ multiplex PCR; the TCRdb copy retains only in-frame clones and omits some. The top ten hold roughly 0.13% of the sample, which has a few million clones, more than 90% seen once. The material sequenced was naive CD4+ T cells sorted from blood. Described subset: CD45RA+ positively selected. All receptors derive from a man between 18 and 29 years old in good health.

V and J are TRBV2 and TRBJ2-7; 9 positions agree with TRBD2. Germline lookup yields CDR1 SNHLY and CDR2 FYNNEI. V lost 8 bases and J lost 7; bases outside the gene matches: 9. The CDR3 length is 13 residues. The CDR3 nucleotides read TGTGCCAGCCAATTCGGGCTAGCGGGGGAGCAGTACTTC. Translation: CASQFGLAGEQYF.

On this clone itself: This sample includes further DNA sequences coding for the same CDR3. This rearrangement joins TRBV5-1 to TRBJ2-5, with D tentatively TRBD1 (6 bases). Germline loops: CDR1 SGHRS, CDR2 YFSETQ. Between the trimmed V and J ends, which lost 4 bases and 0 bases, there was a span of 13 bases. The CDR3 is 15 residues long. CDR3 DNA sequence: TGCGCCAGCAGCGCGGACAGTTGGTACCAAGAGACCCAGTACTTC. Protein sequence: CASSADSWYQETQYF.

The chain links TRBV11-2 to TRBJ1-2; the D gene is possibly TRBD1 (6 bases). Germline V gene sequence: CDR1 SGHAT, CDR2 FQNNGV. The CDR3 runs to 15 residues. V was cut by 5 bases and J by 3 bases, with 16 bases left in between. CDR3 sequence (DNA): TGTGCCAGCAGCCCTACCGGGGGCGCGGACTATGGCTACACCTTC. This codes for CASSPTGGADYGYTF.

The chain carries TRBV6-1 and TRBJ2-4; no definite D call. This CDR3 comprises 15 residues. Germline-derived CDR1 and CDR2 are MNHNS and SASEGT. V shed 4 bases and J shed 0 bases, with 10 bases lying between them. The CDR3 protein is CASSVASLAKNIQYF. As DNA, the CDR3 is TGTGCCAGCAGTGTCGCCTCATTAGCCAAAAACATTCAGTACTTC.

The chain combines TRBV6-1 with TRBJ1-5, with D uncertain. Trimming stripped 7 bases from V and 0 bases from J, with 7 bases between. This CDR3 has 13 amino acids. In germline, CDR1 is MNHNS, CDR2 SASEGT. The CDR3 region is CASKPRSNQPQHF. As DNA, the CDR3 is TGTGCCAGCAAGCCACGTAGCAATCAGCCCCAGCATTTT.

CDR3 DNA sequence: TGCGCCAGCAGTGAGTTGGGACAGGGGGTGAATTCACCCCTCCACTTT. Translation: CASSELGQGVNSPLHF. This chain joins TRBV10-2 and TRBJ1-6; 11 bases are a match to TRBD1. In germline, CDR1 is WSHSY, CDR2 SAAADI. There are 16 residues in the CDR3. The J segment lost 7 bases and the V segment lost 1 base, leaving 3 bases of the junction unmatched.

CDR3 coding DNA: TGTGCCAGCAGCCCTTTAGAGGGGAGCACCGGGGAGCTGTTTTTT. Translation: CASSPLEGSTGELFF. V and J are TRBV11-2 and TRBJ2-2; D may match TRBD1 or TRBD2 (5 bases each). This CDR3 comprises 15 residues. The V end was cut by 5 bases, the J end by 4 bases, with 14 bases between. Germline V lookup: CDR1 SGHAT, CDR2 FQNNGV.

The chain joins TRBV4-1 to TRBJ1-3; D might be TRBD1 (6 bases). The germline CDR1 and CDR2 sequences are MGHRA and YSYEKL. The CDR3 extends over 14 amino acids. The germline V and J ends were trimmed by 6 bases and 4 bases, with 13 bases remaining between them. The CDR3 DNA follows: TGCGCCAGCAGACCCGGGGGCTCGGGAAACACCATATATTTT. Translating gives CASRPGGSGNTIYF.

The chain recombines TRBV30 with TRBJ2-5; D is tentatively TRBD1 or TRBD2 (6 bases each). Trimming shortened V by 0 bases and J by 2 bases, and 10 bases separated the two germline ends. This CDR3 region has 14 residues. The germline V gene encodes CDR1 GTSNPN and CDR2 SVGIG (reference sequence). The chain's CDR3 is CAWSVRGPQETQYF. CDR3 nucleotide sequence: TGTGCCTGGAGTGTACGGGGGCCTCAAGAGACCCAGTACTTC.